This TCR beta chain was identified during a study of beta chain features in type 1 diabetes. This CDR3 has 16 amino acids. Trimming took 1 base from V and 6 from J; bases not matched to a gene: 8. Looked up from germline, CDR1 is MDHEN and CDR2 is SYDVKM. A few counts support this clone. The antigen is not known. Researchers reported sorting CD4+ naive, central memory, regulatory and stem cell-like memory cells via CD45RO/CCR7/CD25/CD127/CD95/CD27. Sorted populations all had greater than 95% purity. Broader study findings: Shorter TCRB CDR3s, moderately but significantly so, marked every one of the four CD4+ subsets in Type 1 diabetes patients. Diminished insertions and augmented deletions at VDJ junctions characterized type 1 diabetes patients. cDNA-based sequencing might over-represent cells highly expressing TCR.

TCRB transcripts that were expressed got sequenced, as all of the isolated RNA had been reverse transcribed. Produced via immunoSEQ multiplex PCR; TCRdb's table is partial and in-frame only. The repertoire holds 400,000 or so clones, roughly 9.8% seen once, with 0.55% to 0.75% in the top ten. The V gene is TRBV28, the J gene TRBJ2-7; 11 bases fit TRBD1. The sequenced sample consisted of central memory CD4+ T cells from blood. The TCR sequence derives from a man under 40 with type 1 diabetes. DNA of the CDR3: TGTGCCAGCAGTTTATACACCGGGACAGGGGGTCGCGAGCAGTACTTC. This sequence encodes CASSLYTGTGGREQYF.